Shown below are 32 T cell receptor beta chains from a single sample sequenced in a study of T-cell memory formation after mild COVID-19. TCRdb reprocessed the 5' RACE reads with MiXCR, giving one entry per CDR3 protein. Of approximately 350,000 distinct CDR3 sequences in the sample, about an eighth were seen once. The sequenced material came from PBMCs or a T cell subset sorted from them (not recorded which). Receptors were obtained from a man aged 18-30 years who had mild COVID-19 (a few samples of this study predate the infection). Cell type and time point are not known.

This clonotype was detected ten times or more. The chain's CDR3 is CASSPDRPTQYF. The CDR3 DNA reads TGTGCCAGCAGCCCGGACCGGCCGACCCAGTACTTC. This rearrangement joins TRBV7-8 to TRBJ2-5; D not certain. CDR1 and CDR2 (germline): SGHVS, FQNEAQ. V dropped 5 bases and J dropped 7 bases, with 11 bases sitting between them. CDR3 size: 12 residues.

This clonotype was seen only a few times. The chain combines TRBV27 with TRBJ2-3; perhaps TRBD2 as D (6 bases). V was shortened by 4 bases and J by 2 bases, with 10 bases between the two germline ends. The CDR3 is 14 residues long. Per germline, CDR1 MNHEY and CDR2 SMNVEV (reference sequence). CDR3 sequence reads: CASSYPGDTDTQYF. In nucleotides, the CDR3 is TGTGCCAGCAGTTATCCGGGGGACACAGATACGCAGTATTTT.

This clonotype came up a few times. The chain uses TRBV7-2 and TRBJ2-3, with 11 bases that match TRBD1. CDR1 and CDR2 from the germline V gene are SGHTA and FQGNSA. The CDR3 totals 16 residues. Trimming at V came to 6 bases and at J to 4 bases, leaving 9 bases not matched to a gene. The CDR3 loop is CASSSPGQGASDTQYF. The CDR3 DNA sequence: TGTGCCAGCAGTAGTCCCGGACAGGGGGCGTCAGATACGCAGTATTTT. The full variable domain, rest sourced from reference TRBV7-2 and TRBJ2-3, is GAGVSQSPSNKVTEKGKDVELRCDPISGHTALYWYRQSLGQGLEFLIYFQGNSAPDKSGLPSDRFSAERTGGSVSTLTIQRTQQEDSAVYLCASSSPGQGASDTQYFGPGTRLTVL.

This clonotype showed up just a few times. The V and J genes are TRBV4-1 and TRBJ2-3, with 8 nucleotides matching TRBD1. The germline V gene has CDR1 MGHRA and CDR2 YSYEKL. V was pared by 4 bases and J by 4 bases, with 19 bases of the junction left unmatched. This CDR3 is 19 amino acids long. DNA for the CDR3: TGCGCCAGCAGCCGACAGACAGGGGCAGGTACTAATGCTCCAGATACGCAGTATTTT. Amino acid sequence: CASSRQTGAGTNAPDTQYF.

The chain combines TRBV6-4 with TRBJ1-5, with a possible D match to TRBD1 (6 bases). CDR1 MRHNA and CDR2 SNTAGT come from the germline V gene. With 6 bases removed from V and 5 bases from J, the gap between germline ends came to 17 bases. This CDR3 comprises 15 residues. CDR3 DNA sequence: TGTGCCAGCAGGCCCCCCTTTGGGGGGCATCAGCCCCAGCATTTT. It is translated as CASRPPFGGHQPQHF.

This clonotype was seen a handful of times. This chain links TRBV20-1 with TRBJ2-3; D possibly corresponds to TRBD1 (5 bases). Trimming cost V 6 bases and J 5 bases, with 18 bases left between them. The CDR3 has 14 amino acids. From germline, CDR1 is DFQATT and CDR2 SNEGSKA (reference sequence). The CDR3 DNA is TGCAGTGCCAATATTTTAGGTAGGGGAGATACGCAGTATTTT. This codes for CSANILGRGDTQYF.

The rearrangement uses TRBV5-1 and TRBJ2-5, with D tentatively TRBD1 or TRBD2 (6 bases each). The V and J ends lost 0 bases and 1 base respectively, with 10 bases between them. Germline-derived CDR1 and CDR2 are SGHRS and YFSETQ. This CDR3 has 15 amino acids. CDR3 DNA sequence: TGCGCCAGCAGCTTGGCCCGGGGGCCCCAAGAGACCCAGTACTTC. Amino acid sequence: CASSLARGPQETQYF.

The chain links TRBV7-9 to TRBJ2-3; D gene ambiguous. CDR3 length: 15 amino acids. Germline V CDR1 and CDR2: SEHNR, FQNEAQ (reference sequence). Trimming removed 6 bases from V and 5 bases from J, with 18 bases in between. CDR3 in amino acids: CASSFRGRDGDTQYF. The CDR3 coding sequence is TGTGCCAGCAGTTTCCGCGGCCGAGATGGAGATACGCAGTATTTT.

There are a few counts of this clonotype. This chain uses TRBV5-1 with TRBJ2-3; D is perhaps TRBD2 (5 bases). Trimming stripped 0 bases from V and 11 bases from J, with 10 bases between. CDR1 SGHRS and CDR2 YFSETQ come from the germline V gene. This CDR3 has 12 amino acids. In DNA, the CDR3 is TGCGCCAGCAGCTTGGGGGCCGGAGGGCAGTATTTT. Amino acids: CASSLGAGGQYF.

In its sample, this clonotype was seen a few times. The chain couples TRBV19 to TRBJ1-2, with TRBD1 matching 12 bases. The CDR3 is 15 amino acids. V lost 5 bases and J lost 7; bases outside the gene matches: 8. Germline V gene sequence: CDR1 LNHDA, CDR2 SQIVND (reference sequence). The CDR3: CASSRTGTGGSGYTF. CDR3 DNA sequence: TGTGCCAGTAGTCGCACCGGGACAGGGGGCTCTGGCTACACCTTC.

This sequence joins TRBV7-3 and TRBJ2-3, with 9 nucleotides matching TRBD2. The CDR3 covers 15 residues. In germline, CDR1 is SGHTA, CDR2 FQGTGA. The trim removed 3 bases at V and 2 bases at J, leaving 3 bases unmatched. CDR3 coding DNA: TGTGCCAGCAGCTTTTTAGCGGGAGCCACAGATACGCAGTATTTT. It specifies CASSFLAGATDTQYF.

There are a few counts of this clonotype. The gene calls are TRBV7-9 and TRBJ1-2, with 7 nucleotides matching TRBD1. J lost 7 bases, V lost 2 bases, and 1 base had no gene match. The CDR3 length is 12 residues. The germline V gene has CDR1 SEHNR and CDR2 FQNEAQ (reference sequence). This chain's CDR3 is CASSLRDSGYTF. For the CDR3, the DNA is TGTGCCAGCAGCTTACGGGACAGTGGCTACACCTTC.

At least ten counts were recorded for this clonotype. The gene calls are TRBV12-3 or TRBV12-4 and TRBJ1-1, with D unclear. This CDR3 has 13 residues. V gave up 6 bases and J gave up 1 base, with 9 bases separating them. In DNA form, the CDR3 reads TGTGCCAGCAGCCATGGGAAGAACACTGAAGCTTTCTTT. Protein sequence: CASSHGKNTEAFF.

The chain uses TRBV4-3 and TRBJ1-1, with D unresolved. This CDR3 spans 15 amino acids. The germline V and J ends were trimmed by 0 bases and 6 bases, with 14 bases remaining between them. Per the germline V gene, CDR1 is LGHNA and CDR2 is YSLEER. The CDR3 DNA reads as TGCGCCAGCAGCCAAGATCTGGGAGGGAGCGCTGAAGCTTTCTTT. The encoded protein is CASSQDLGGSAEAFF.

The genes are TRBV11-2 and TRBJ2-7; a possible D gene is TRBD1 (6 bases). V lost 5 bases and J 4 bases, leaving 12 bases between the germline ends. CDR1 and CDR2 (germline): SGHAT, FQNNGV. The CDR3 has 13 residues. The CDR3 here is CASSGDIRYEQYV. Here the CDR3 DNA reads TGTGCCAGCAGCGGGGACATTCGGTACGAGCAGTACGTC.

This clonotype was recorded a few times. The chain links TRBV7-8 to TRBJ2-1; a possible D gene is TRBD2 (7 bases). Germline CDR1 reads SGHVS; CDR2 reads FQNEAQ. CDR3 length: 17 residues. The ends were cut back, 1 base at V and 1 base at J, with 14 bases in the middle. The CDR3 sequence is CASSLGGAGASYNEQFF. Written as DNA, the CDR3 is TGTGCCAGCAGCTTAGGGGGGGCGGGGGCGTCCTACAATGAGCAGTTCTTC.

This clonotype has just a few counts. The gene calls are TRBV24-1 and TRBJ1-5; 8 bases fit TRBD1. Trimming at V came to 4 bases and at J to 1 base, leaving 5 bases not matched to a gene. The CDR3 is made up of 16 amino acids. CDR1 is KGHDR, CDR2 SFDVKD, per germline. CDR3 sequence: CATSEGQGGSNQPQHF. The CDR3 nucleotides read TGTGCCACCAGTGAAGGACAGGGAGGGAGCAATCAGCCCCAGCATTTT.

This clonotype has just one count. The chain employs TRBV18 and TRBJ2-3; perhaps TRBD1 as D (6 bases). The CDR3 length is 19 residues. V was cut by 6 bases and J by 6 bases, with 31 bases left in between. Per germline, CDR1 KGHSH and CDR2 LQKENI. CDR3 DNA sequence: TGTGCCAGCTCGCTATCGGACAGCGAAGGAAGGAGTAGAGGGGATACGCAGTATTTT. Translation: CASSLSDSEGRSRGDTQYF.

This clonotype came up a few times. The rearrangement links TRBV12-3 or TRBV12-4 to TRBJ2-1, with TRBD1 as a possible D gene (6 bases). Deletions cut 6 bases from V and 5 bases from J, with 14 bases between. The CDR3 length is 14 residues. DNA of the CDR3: TGTGCCAGCAGCCTCACGGGACATAACAATGAGCAGTTCTTC. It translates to CASSLTGHNNEQFF.

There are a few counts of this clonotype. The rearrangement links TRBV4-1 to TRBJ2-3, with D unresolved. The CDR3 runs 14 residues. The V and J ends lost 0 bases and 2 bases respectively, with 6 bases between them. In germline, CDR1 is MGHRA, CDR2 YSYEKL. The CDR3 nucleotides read TGCGCCAGCAGCCAAGAACCAGCCACAGATACGCAGTATTTT. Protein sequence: CASSQEPATDTQYF.

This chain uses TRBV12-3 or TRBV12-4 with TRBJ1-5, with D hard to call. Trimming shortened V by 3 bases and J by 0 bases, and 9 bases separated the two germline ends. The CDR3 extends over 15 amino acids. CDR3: CASSLPEYSNQPQHF. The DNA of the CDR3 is TGTGCCAGCAGTTTGCCAGAGTATAGCAATCAGCCCCAGCATTTT.

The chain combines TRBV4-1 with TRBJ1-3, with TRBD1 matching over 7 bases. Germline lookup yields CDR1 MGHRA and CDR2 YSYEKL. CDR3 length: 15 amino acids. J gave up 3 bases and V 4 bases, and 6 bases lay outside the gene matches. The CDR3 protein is CASSPEGTDGNTIYF. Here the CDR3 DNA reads TGCGCCAGCAGCCCTGAGGGGACAGATGGAAACACCATATATTTT.

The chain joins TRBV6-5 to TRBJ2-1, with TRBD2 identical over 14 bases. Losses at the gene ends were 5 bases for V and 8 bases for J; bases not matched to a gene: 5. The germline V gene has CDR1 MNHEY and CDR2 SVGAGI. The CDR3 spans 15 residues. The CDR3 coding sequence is TGTGCCAGCAGTCTTGGGGGACTAGCGGGGGATGAGCAGTTCTTC. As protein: CASSLGGLAGDEQFF.

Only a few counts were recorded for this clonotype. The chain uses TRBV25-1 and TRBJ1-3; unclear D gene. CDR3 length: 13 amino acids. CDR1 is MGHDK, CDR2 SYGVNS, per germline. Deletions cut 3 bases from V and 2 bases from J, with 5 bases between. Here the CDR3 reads CASSEWAGNTIYF. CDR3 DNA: TGTGCCAGCAGTGAGTGGGCTGGAAACACCATATATTTT.

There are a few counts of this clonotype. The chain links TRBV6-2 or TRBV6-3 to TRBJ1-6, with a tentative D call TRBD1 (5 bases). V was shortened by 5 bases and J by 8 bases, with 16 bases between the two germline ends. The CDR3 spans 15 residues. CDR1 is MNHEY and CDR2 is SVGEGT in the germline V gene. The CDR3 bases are TGTGCCAGCAGTAAACAGGCGGTTCTACATTCACCCCTCCACTTT. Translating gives CASSKQAVLHSPLHF.

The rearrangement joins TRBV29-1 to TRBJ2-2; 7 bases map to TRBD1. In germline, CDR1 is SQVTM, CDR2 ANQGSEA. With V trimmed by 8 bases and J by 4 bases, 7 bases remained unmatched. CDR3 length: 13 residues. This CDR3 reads CSTRTGGTGELFF. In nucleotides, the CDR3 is TGCAGCACCAGGACAGGTGGCACCGGGGAGCTGTTTTTT.

CDR3 bases: TGTGCCAGCAGTGGAGGGGCGGTTCCCTACGAGCAGTACGTC. This gives the protein CASSGGAVPYEQYV. The chain employs TRBV2 and TRBJ2-7, with D perhaps given as TRBD1 or TRBD2 (5 bases each). With 4 bases removed from V and 2 bases from J, the gap between germline ends came to 12 bases. CDR1 and CDR2 (germline): SNHLY, FYNNEI. This CDR3 has 14 amino acids.

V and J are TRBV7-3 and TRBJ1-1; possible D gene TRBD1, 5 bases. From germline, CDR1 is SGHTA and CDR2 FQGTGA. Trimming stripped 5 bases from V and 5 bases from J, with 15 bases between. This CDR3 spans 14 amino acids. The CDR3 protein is CASSPLLGGTEAFF. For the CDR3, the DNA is TGTGCCAGCAGCCCACTTCTGGGGGGGACTGAAGCTTTCTTT. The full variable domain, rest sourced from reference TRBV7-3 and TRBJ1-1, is GAGVSQTPSNKVTEKGKYVELRCDPISGHTALYWYRQSLGQGPEFLIYFQGTGAADDSGLPNDRFFAVRPEGSVSTLKIQRTERGDSAVYLCASSPLLGGTEAFFGQGTRLTVV.

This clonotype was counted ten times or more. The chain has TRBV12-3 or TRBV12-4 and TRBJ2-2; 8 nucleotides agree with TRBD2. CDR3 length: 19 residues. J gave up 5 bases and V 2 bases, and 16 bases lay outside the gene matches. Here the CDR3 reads CASSLRLLRGAPGTGELFF. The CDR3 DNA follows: TGTGCCAGCAGTTTAAGATTGTTGCGGGGGGCCCCTGGGACCGGGGAGCTGTTTTTT.

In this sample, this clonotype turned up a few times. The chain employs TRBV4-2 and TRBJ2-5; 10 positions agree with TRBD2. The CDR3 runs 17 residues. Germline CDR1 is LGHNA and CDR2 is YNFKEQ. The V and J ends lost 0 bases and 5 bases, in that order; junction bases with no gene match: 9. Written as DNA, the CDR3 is TGTGCCAGCAGCCAAGAAGCGAGCGGGGGGGCCCGGGAGACCCAGTACTTC. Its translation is CASSQEASGGARETQYF.

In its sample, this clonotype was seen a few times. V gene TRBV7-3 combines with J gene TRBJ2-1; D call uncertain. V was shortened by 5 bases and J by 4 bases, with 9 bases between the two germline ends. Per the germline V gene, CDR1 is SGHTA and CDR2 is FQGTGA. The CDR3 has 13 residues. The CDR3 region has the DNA TGTGCCAGCAGCATTGACGGGTACAATGAGCAGTTCTTC. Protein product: CASSIDGYNEQFF.

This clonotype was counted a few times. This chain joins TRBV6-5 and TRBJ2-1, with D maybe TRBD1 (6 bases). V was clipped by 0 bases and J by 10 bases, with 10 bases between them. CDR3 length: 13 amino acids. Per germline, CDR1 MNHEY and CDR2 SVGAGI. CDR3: CASSYSFRGEQFF. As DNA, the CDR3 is TGTGCCAGCAGTTACTCGTTCAGGGGAGAGCAGTTCTTC.